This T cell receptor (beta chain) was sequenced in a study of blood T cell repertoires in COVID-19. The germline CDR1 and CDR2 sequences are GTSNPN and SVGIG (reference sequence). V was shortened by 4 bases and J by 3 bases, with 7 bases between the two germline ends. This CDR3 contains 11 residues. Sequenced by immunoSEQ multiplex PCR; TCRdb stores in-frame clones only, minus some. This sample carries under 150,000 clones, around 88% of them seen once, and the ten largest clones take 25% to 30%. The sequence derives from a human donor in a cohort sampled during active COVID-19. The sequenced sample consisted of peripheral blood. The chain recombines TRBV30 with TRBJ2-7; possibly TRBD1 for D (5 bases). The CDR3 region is CAWTDSYEQYF. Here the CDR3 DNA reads TGTGCCTGGACCGACAGCTACGAGCAGTACTTC. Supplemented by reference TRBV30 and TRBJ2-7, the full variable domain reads SQTIHQWPATLVQPVGSPLSLECTVEGTSNPNLYWYRQAAGRGLQLLFYSVGIGQISSEVPQNLSASRPQDRQFILSSKKLLLSDSGFYLCAWTDSYEQYFGPGTRLTVT.